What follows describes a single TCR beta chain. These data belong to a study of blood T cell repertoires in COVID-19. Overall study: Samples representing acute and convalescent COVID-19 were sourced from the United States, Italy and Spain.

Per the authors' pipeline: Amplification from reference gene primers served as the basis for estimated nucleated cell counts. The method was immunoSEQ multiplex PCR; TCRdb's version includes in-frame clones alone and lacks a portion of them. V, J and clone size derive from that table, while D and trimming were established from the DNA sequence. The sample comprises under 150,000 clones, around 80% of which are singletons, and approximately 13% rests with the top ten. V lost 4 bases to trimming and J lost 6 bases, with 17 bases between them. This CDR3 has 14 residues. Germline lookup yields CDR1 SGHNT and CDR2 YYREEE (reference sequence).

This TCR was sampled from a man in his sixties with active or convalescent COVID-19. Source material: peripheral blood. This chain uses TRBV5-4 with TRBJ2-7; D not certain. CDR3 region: CASSLDRFSFEQYF. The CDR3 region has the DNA TGTGCCAGCAGCCTAGACCGGTTTAGTTTCGAGCAGTACTTC.